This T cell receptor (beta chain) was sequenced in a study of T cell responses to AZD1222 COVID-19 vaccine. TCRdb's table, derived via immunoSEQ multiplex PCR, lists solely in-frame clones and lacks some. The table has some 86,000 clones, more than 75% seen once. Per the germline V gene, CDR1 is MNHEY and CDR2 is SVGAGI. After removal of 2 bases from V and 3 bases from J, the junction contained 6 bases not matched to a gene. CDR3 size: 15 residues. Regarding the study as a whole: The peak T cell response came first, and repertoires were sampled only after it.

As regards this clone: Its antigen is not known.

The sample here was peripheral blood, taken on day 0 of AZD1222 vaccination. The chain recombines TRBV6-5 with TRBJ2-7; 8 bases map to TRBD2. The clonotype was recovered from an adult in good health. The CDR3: CASSYGRTSSYEQYF. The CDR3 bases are TGTGCCAGCAGTTACGGACGGACTAGCAGCTACGAGCAGTACTTC.